The entry that follows covers one T cell receptor (beta chain) sequence. This record comes from a study of blood T cell repertoires in COVID-19. Study-wide background: Specimens from acute and convalescent COVID-19 originated in the United States, Italy and Spain.

Study processing details: It was from reference gene primer amplification that nucleated cell counts were estimated. Profiled with immunoSEQ multiplex PCR; TCRdb holds only in-frame clones, not every one. The V and J calls and clone size were taken over from that table, and D and trimming were inferred from the DNA. The sample gives about 80,000 clones, more than 75% of which show up once; roughly a fifth is in the top ten. Germline V gene lookup returns CDR1 LNHDA and CDR2 SQIVND (reference sequence). V lost 8 bases, J lost 2 bases, and 21 bases lay in between. The CDR3 extends over 16 amino acids. The chain carries TRBV19 and TRBJ2-5, with D possibly being TRBD2 (5 bases). This clonotype was obtained from a human donor in a cohort sampled during active COVID-19. The specimen sequenced was peripheral blood. The CDR3 loop is CASGLGRGTAQETQYF. CDR3 bases: TGTGCCAGTGGCCTGGGTCGGGGAACCGCGCAAGAGACCCAGTACTTC.